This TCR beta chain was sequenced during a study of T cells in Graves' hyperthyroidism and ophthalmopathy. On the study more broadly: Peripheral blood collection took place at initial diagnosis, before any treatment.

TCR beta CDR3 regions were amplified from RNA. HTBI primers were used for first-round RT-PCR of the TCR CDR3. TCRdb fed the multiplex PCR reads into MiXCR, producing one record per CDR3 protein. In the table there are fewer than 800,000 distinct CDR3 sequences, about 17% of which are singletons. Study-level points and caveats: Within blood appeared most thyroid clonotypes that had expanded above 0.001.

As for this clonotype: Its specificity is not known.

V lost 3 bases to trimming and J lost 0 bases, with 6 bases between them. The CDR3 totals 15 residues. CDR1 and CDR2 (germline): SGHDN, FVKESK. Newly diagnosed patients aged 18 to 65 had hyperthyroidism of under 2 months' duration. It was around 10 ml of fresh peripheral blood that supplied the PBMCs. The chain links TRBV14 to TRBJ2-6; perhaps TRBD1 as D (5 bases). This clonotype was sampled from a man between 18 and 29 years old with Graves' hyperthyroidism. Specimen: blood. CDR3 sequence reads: CASSHRVSGANVLTF. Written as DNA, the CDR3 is TGTGCCAGCAGCCACAGGGTCTCTGGGGCCAACGTCCTGACTTTC.